Following are 15 T cell receptor beta chains from one sample sequenced in a study of blood T cell repertoires in COVID-19. Here immunoSEQ multiplex PCR was the method, and the copy in TCRdb shows in-frame clones only, minus some. The repertoire includes 190,000 or so clones, 82% of them detected once, and approximately 12% sits in the top ten. Sequenced input: PBMCs or T cells enriched from blood (not recorded which). The receptors shown here come from a man aged 35 to 55 who had recovered from COVID-19.

The rearrangement uses TRBV28 and TRBJ1-2, with no clear D. The CDR3 contains 13 residues. Per germline, CDR1 MDHEN and CDR2 SYDVKM. The ends were cut back, 6 bases at V and 7 bases at J, with 15 bases in the middle. CDR3 protein: CASRTPGTGGYTF. CDR3 nucleotide sequence: TGTGCCAGCAGGACCCCGGGAACCGGTGGCTACACCTTC.

The rearrangement links TRBV9 to TRBJ1-1; D perhaps matches TRBD1 (5 bases). This CDR3 contains 14 residues. V was clipped by 4 bases and J by 1 base, with 11 bases between them. Per germline, CDR1 SGDLS and CDR2 YYNGEE. In nucleotides, the CDR3 is TGTGCCAGCAGCCTCAGCGGGGGGAACACTGAAGCTTTCTTT. It yields the protein CASSLSGGNTEAFF. Drawing the rest from reference TRBV9 and TRBJ1-1, the complete variable domain is DSGVTQTPKHLITATGQRVTLRCSPRSGDLSVYWYQQSLDQGLQFLIQYYNGEERAKGNILERFSAQQFPDLHSELNLSSLELGDSALYFCASSLSGGNTEAFFGQGTRLTVV.

The chain employs TRBV18 and TRBJ2-5, with TRBD2 matching over 7 bases. Per germline, CDR1 KGHSH and CDR2 LQKENI. This CDR3 has 15 amino acids. J gave up 4 bases and V 4 bases, and 9 bases lay outside the gene matches. This chain's CDR3 is CASSRRGIDGETQYF. CDR3 coding DNA: TGTGCCAGCTCACGGCGGGGGATAGATGGAGAGACCCAGTACTTC.

V and J are TRBV27 and TRBJ2-7; TRBD2 agrees at 8 bases. Germline V lookup: CDR1 MNHEY, CDR2 SMNVEV (reference sequence). The CDR3 length is 14 residues. After removal of 5 bases from V and 3 bases from J, the junction contained 6 bases not matched to a gene. CDR3 sequence reads: CASSNSGAFYEQYV. For the CDR3, the DNA is TGTGCCAGCAGTAATAGCGGGGCCTTCTACGAGCAGTACGTC.

Written as DNA, the CDR3 is TGTGCCAGTAGTATCAGTGCTACGGGTACGAATTCACCCCTCCACTTT. It specifies CASSISATGTNSPLHF. The chain links TRBV19 to TRBJ1-6; D remains ambiguous. This CDR3 comprises 16 residues. Trimming left V 3 bases short and J 7 bases short, with 16 bases between. Germline values: CDR1 LNHDA, CDR2 SQIVND (reference sequence).

The chain couples TRBV30 to TRBJ2-7; D perhaps matches TRBD1 (5 bases). The CDR3 sequence is 13 residues long. The germline gives CDR1 GTSNPN, CDR2 SVGIG (reference sequence). With 2 bases removed from V and 6 bases from J, the gap between germline ends came to 14 bases. The CDR3 protein is CAWSLTRAGEQYV. CDR3 nucleotide sequence: TGTGCCTGGAGTCTCACCAGGGCAGGCGAGCAGTACGTC.

This clone has only one observation. This chain uses TRBV5-6 with TRBJ1-5; D unresolved. Trimming pared 0 bases from V and 4 bases from J, leaving 8 bases between. The CDR3 runs to 14 residues. Germline CDR1 reads SGHDT; CDR2 reads YYEEEE. The CDR3 DNA follows: TGTGCCAGCAGCTTGGGTGGGAGGAATCAGCCCCAGCATTTT. Translation: CASSLGGRNQPQHF.

The chain links TRBV6-1 to TRBJ1-3; 9 nucleotides agree with TRBD1. Per germline, CDR1 MNHNS and CDR2 SASEGT. V gave up 0 bases and J gave up 5 bases; unmatched junction bases: 20. This CDR3 has 21 amino acids. The CDR3 nucleotides read TGTGCCAGCAGTGAAGCGCTTCGGGGACTCAATACACAGGGGGCCAGAAACACCATATATTTT. This encodes CASSEALRGLNTQGARNTIYF.

The chain joins TRBV5-6 to TRBJ2-5; 12 bases fit TRBD2. Per germline, CDR1 SGHDT and CDR2 YYEEEE. The CDR3 totals 17 residues. Germline trimming cut 4 bases from V and 1 base from J; bases unmatched to any gene: 8. This CDR3 reads CASSKTVTSGSQETQYF. CDR3 nucleotides: TGTGCCAGCAGCAAGACCGTGACTAGCGGGAGCCAAGAGACCCAGTACTTC. The full variable domain, with the rest looked up from reference TRBV5-6 and TRBJ2-5, is DAGVTQSPTHLIKTRGQQVTLRCSPKSGHDTVSWYQQALGQGPQFIFQYYEEEERQRGNFPDRFSGHQFPNYSSELNVNALLLGDSALYLCASSKTVTSGSQETQYFGPGTRLLVL.

This chain joins TRBV27 and TRBJ2-7, with D perhaps matching TRBD2 (6 bases). Germline values: CDR1 MNHEY, CDR2 SMNVEV (reference sequence). This CDR3 has 15 residues. The V end lost 6 bases, the J end lost 2 bases, and 17 bases lay between the germline ends. CDR3 nucleotides: TGTGCCAGCAGAATGGGCGGGATCCACCCCTACGAGCAGTACTTC. It specifies CASRMGGIHPYEQYF.

The gene calls are TRBV20-1 and TRBJ1-2; 12 positions match TRBD1. The CDR3 consists of 14 residues. The trim removed 3 bases at V and 8 bases at J, leaving 7 bases unmatched. Germline lookup yields CDR1 DFQATT and CDR2 SNEGSKA (reference sequence). The CDR3 here is CSASAGQGAEGYTF. CDR3 DNA: TGCAGTGCTAGTGCGGGACAGGGGGCGGAGGGCTACACCTTC.

V and J are TRBV14 and TRBJ2-7; TRBD1 matches 7 bases. The CDR3 runs 16 residues. The V gene end was trimmed by 3 bases and the J gene end by 3 bases; junction bases not matched to a gene: 11. Germline V lookup: CDR1 SGHDN, CDR2 FVKESK. CDR3 bases: TGTGCCAGCAGCCACGGGCCCCGACAGGGAAACTACGAGCAGTACTTC. Protein: CASSHGPRQGNYEQYF.

This clone was counted between two and nine times. CDR3 sequence reads: CASSQVSYSGANVLTF. CDR3 DNA sequence: TGTGCCAGCAGCCAAGTTTCGTACTCTGGGGCCAACGTCCTGACTTTC. This chain links TRBV4-2 with TRBJ2-6; D unclear. CDR3 length: 16 residues. Germline assignment: CDR1 LGHNA and CDR2 YNFKEQ. V was shortened by 1 base and J by 0 bases, with 7 bases between the two germline ends.

This CDR3 is CADTPSSGAEQFF. The CDR3 DNA reads TGTGCCGACACCCCTAGTTCGGGAGCTGAGCAGTTCTTC. The chain links TRBV12-3 or TRBV12-4 to TRBJ2-1, with a weak D call TRBD2 (6 bases). This CDR3 is 13 amino acids long. The V gene lost 11 bases and the J gene lost 9 bases, with 20 bases spanning the gap.

V gene TRBV27 combines with J gene TRBJ2-7, with 11 bases lining up with TRBD1. The V segment lost 5 bases and the J segment 6 bases; nucleotides outside the gene matches: 6. Looked up from germline, CDR1 is MNHEY and CDR2 is SMNVEV (reference sequence). This CDR3 is 14 amino acids long. As DNA, the CDR3 is TGTGCCAGCAGTCATAGGGACAGGGGGTCCGAGCAGTACTTC. Translated, it gives CASSHRDRGSEQYF.